This entry lists 13 T cell receptor beta chains sequenced from one sample in a study of blood T cell repertoires in COVID-19. Data came from immunoSEQ multiplex PCR; TCRdb stores just in-frame clones and leaves some out. The sample contains approximately 270,000 clones, over 80% of which appear only once. Sequenced: PBMCs or T cells enriched from blood (not recorded which). All receptors come from a human donor in a cohort exposed to, infected with or recovered from COVID-19 (not recorded which). The donor label of this sample is uncertain.

The rearrangement joins TRBV27 to TRBJ1-1; 8 bases align to TRBD1. With V trimmed by 0 bases and J by 4 bases, 13 bases remained unmatched. Germline lookup yields CDR1 MNHEY and CDR2 SMNVEV (reference sequence). This CDR3 has 18 residues. The CDR3 region is CASSLSLLSRGQGTEAFF. In DNA, the CDR3 is TGTGCCAGCAGTTTATCGCTACTGAGCAGGGGGCAAGGCACTGAAGCTTTCTTT.

This clone was seen once. V and J are TRBV4-1 and TRBJ2-7; D may be TRBD1 (6 bases). Germline CDR1 and CDR2: MGHRA and YSYEKL. Trimming left V 4 bases short and J 9 bases short, with 19 bases between. This CDR3 has 14 residues. CDR3 in amino acids: CASSPLGQPARQYF. CDR3 in DNA: TGCGCCAGCAGCCCCCTAGGACAGCCTGCTCGGCAGTACTTC.

The chain joins TRBV4-1 to TRBJ1-5; D is undetermined. The CDR3 consists of 14 residues. Germline V gene data show CDR1 as MGHRA and CDR2 as YSYEKL. The V gene lost 4 bases and the J gene lost 6 bases, with 13 bases spanning the gap. CDR3 loop: CASSLYEGGQPQHF. In DNA form, the CDR3 reads TGCGCCAGCAGCCTTTACGAGGGCGGTCAGCCCCAGCATTTT.

The V and J genes are TRBV29-1 and TRBJ1-2, with 7 bases matching TRBD1. The J segment lost 5 bases and the V segment lost 6 bases, leaving 9 bases of the junction unmatched. This CDR3 spans 13 amino acids. Germline V gene data show CDR1 as SQVTM and CDR2 as ANQGSEA. The CDR3 DNA reads TGCAGCGTCCAGACAGGGCTTGGGTATGGCTACACCTTC. It codes for CSVQTGLGYGYTF. Variable domain in full (rest from reference TRBV29-1 and TRBJ1-2): SAVISQKPSRDICQRGTSLTIQCQVDSQVTMMFWYRQQPGQSLTLIATANQGSEATYESGFVIDKFPISRPNLTFSTLTVSNMSPEDSSIYLCSVQTGLGYGYTFGSGTRLTVV.

This chain joins TRBV27 and TRBJ1-4; tentatively, D is TRBD1 (5 bases). The CDR3 runs to 15 residues. Trimming shortened V by 2 bases and J by 6 bases, and 13 bases separated the two germline ends. The germline gives CDR1 MNHEY, CDR2 SMNVEV (reference sequence). CDR3 residues: CASSLMGKGHEKLFF. DNA of the CDR3: TGTGCCAGCAGTTTAATGGGGAAGGGGCATGAAAAACTGTTTTTT.

CDR3 DNA: TGTGCCAGCTCACAATCCCGGGACAGCTACGAGCAGTACTTC. Translated, it gives CASSQSRDSYEQYF. This chain links TRBV18 with TRBJ2-7, with 7 bases matching TRBD1. CDR1 KGHSH and CDR2 LQKENI come from the germline V gene. The V gene end was trimmed by 4 bases and the J gene end by 3 bases; junction bases not matched to a gene: 6. The CDR3 runs to 14 residues. The full variable domain, with the rest looked up from reference TRBV18 and TRBJ2-7, is NAGVMQNPRHLVRRRGQEARLRCSPMKGHSHVYWYRQLPEEGLKFMVYLQKENIIDESGMPKERFSAEFPKEGPSILRIQQVVRGDSAAYFCASSQSRDSYEQYFGPGTRLTVT.

The V gene is TRBV7-2, the J gene TRBJ1-3; unclear D gene. Trimming stripped 7 bases from V and 1 base from J, with 8 bases between. CDR1 is SGHTA and CDR2 is FQGNSA in the germline V gene. The CDR3 has 13 residues. This chain's CDR3 is CASKSYSGNTIYF. CDR3 nucleotides: TGTGCCAGCAAAAGCTATTCTGGAAACACCATATATTTT.

The chain's CDR3 is CASSPGLNSNQPQHF. For the CDR3, the DNA is TGTGCCAGCAGCCCCGGACTGAATAGCAATCAGCCCCAGCATTTT. The chain recombines TRBV5-8 with TRBJ1-5; D unclear. The V and J ends lost 4 bases and 0 bases respectively, with 11 bases between them. This CDR3 region has 15 residues. Per the germline V gene, CDR1 is SGHTS and CDR2 is YDEGEE.

The genes are TRBV12-3 or TRBV12-4 and TRBJ2-7; D gene uncertain. This CDR3 comprises 12 residues. Trimming took off 5 bases at V and 3 bases at J, with 8 bases between the two ends. The CDR3 reads CASSIGIYEQYF. CDR3 coding DNA: TGTGCCAGCAGTATCGGTATCTACGAGCAGTACTTC.

This clone was seen once. The V call is TRBV19, the J call TRBJ1-1, with TRBD1 as a possible D gene (6 bases). Germline V gene data show CDR1 as LNHDA and CDR2 as SQIVND (reference sequence). With 7 bases removed from V and 4 bases from J, the gap between germline ends came to 19 bases. The CDR3 extends over 15 amino acids. In DNA, the CDR3 is TGTGCCAGTACTCCGCGGAACAGGGTCCGCACTGAAGCTTTCTTT. Translated: CASTPRNRVRTEAFF.

The chain links TRBV3-1 (or the pseudogene TRBV3-2) to TRBJ1-2; D might be TRBD1 (5 bases). V dropped 4 bases and J dropped 7 bases, with 16 bases sitting between them. Germline CDR1 reads LGHDT; CDR2 reads YNNKEL (reference sequence). The CDR3 has 14 amino acids. The chain's CDR3 is CASSLTGELGGYTF. Here the CDR3 DNA reads TGTGCCAGCAGCCTTACAGGTGAATTAGGTGGCTACACCTTC.

This chain joins TRBV19 and TRBJ1-1, with D possibly matching TRBD1 (5 bases). Germline CDR1 and CDR2: LNHDA and SQIVND (reference sequence). V dropped 6 bases and J dropped 4 bases, with 15 bases sitting between them. The CDR3 is made up of 14 amino acids. The CDR3 nucleotides read TGTGCCAGTAGGCCTGCGGGACGAAGCACTGAAGCTTTCTTT. Its translation is CASRPAGRSTEAFF.

As for this clone: The sample has other DNA sequences that encode this CDR3 too. V and J are TRBV9 and TRBJ1-1; 7 bases are shared with TRBD1. V lost 3 bases to trimming and J lost 0 bases; unmatched junction nucleotides: 2. In germline, CDR1 is SGDLS, CDR2 YYNGEE. CDR3 length equals 14 residues. The CDR3, as DNA: TGTGCCAGCAGCGGGGGACAGCTGAACACTGAAGCTTTCTTT. The encoded protein is CASSGGQLNTEAFF.